Following are 32 T cell receptor beta chains from one sample sequenced in a study of shared clonotypes between healthy human individuals. Only in-frame clones appear in the TCRdb table, and some are missing; sequencing was by immunoSEQ multiplex PCR. The sample shows roughly 2 million clones, approximately 94% of them seen only once. The sequencing input was naive CD4+ T cells sorted from blood. As to subset: CD45RA+ positively selected. Receptor source: a man in his late teens or twenties in good health.

The V call is TRBV9, the J call TRBJ1-4, with a tentative D call TRBD1 (6 bases). The CDR3 has 15 amino acids. V lost 3 bases and J 1 base, leaving 10 bases between the germline ends. CDR1 and CDR2 from the germline V gene are SGDLS and YYNGEE. The CDR3 DNA sequence: TGTGCCAGCAGCGAGACAGGACGAACTAATGAAAAACTGTTTTTT. It translates to CASSETGRTNEKLFF. Full variable domain (rest looked up from reference TRBV9 and TRBJ1-4): DSGVTQTPKHLITATGQRVTLRCSPRSGDLSVYWYQQSLDQGLQFLIQYYNGEERAKGNILERFSAQQFPDLHSELNLSSLELGDSALYFCASSETGRTNEKLFFGSGTQLSVL.

V usage is TRBV18 and J usage is TRBJ2-7; 9 nucleotides line up with TRBD1. Trimming took 3 bases from V and 6 from J; bases not matched to a gene: 6. The CDR3 totals 14 residues. CDR1 KGHSH and CDR2 LQKENI come from the germline V gene. CDR3 in amino acids: CASSPLGQGTEQYF. The CDR3, as DNA: TGTGCCAGCTCACCGCTTGGACAGGGGACCGAGCAGTACTTC.

The CDR3: CSGRDGGADTQYF. CDR3 coding DNA: TGCAGCGGCAGGGATGGGGGTGCGGATACGCAGTATTTT. V gene TRBV29-1 combines with J gene TRBJ2-3; perhaps D is TRBD1 or TRBD2 (5 bases each). The length of the CDR3 is 13 residues. Germline values: CDR1 SQVTM, CDR2 ANQGSEA. V lost 7 bases and J lost 6, with 17 bases in between.

The chain employs TRBV30 and TRBJ1-2, with D perhaps matching TRBD1 (5 bases). Germline assignment: CDR1 GTSNPN and CDR2 SVGIG (reference sequence). With 8 bases removed from V and 5 bases from J, the gap between germline ends came to 15 bases. This CDR3 is 12 amino acids long. The DNA for the CDR3 is TGTGCCGCCGACACTGGGGCGTATGGCTACACCTTC. Translation gives CAADTGAYGYTF.

A remark on this clone: This sample also contains other DNA sequences that code for the same CDR3. J is TRBJ2-3 and V is TRBV10-3, with TRBD1 matching 9 bases. After removal of 6 bases from V and 0 bases from J, the junction contained 4 bases not matched to a gene. The CDR3 covers 15 residues. Germline CDR1 ENHRY, CDR2 SYGVKD. CDR3 in amino acids: CAISVGQGSTDTQYF. CDR3 sequence (DNA): TGTGCCATCAGCGTGGGACAGGGAAGCACAGATACGCAGTATTTT.

The chain couples TRBV5-1 to TRBJ1-2; unclear D gene. CDR3 length equals 11 residues. Germline assignment: CDR1 SGHRS and CDR2 YFSETQ. Trimming pared 4 bases from V and 4 bases from J, leaving 5 bases between. CDR3 bases: TGCGCCAGCAGCGACGGCTATGGCTACACCTTC. Encoded protein: CASSDGYGYTF.

Comments on this clone: This sample includes further DNA sequences coding for the same CDR3. The rearrangement joins TRBV5-4 to TRBJ2-5, with a weak D call TRBD1 (6 bases). Trimming left V 2 bases short and J 1 base short, with 6 bases between. In germline, CDR1 is SGHNT, CDR2 YYREEE (reference sequence). The CDR3 contains 13 residues. The DNA of the CDR3 is TGTGCCAGCAGCTTACAGGGCCAAGAGACCCAGTACTTC. It encodes CASSLQGQETQYF.

This chain uses TRBV9 with TRBJ2-7; 9 nucleotides agree with TRBD1. J was trimmed by 2 bases and V by 4 bases; bases with no gene match: 7. This CDR3 contains 15 residues. Germline V CDR1 and CDR2: SGDLS, YYNGEE. In nucleotides, the CDR3 is TGTGCCAGCAGCCCCCGACAGGGGGTGGCCTACGAGCAGTACTTC. Translated, it gives CASSPRQGVAYEQYF.

CDR3 in amino acids: CASSPRDSYGYTF. CDR3 nucleotides: TGTGCCAGCAGCCCCCGGGACAGCTATGGCTACACCTTC. The genes are TRBV7-8 and TRBJ1-2; 7 bases line up with TRBD1. The germline V gene has CDR1 SGHVS and CDR2 FQNEAQ. There are 13 residues in the CDR3. V lost 5 bases to trimming and J lost 4 bases; unmatched junction nucleotides: 4.

J is TRBJ1-1 and V is TRBV7-2, with D unresolved. The CDR3 is made up of 15 amino acids. V shed 8 bases and J shed 2 bases, with 18 bases lying between them. Per germline, CDR1 SGHTA and CDR2 FQGNSA. CDR3 nucleotides: TGTGCCAGCGGCGGGCGAGGGAGCACTAACACTGAAGCTTTCTTT. Translated, it gives CASGGRGSTNTEAFF.

This chain connects TRBV29-1 to TRBJ2-7, with TRBD1 matching 7 bases. The CDR3 has 12 amino acids. V gave up 8 bases and J gave up 6 bases; unmatched junction bases: 10. Per the germline V gene, CDR1 is SQVTM and CDR2 is ANQGSEA. CDR3 region: CSSWDSVGEQYF. The CDR3, as DNA: TGCAGCAGCTGGGACAGCGTGGGCGAGCAGTACTTC.

CDR3 nucleotides: TGTGCCAGCAGTGAGCGCTCGAGGGGGGGGCCCCAGCATTTT. It is translated as CASSERSRGGPQHF. V is TRBV6-1 and J is TRBJ1-5; a possible D gene is TRBD1 (6 bases). V was clipped by 3 bases and J by 9 bases, with 15 bases between them. The CDR3 has 14 residues. Germline assignment: CDR1 MNHNS and CDR2 SASEGT.

As regards this clone: The same CDR3 also results from other DNA sequences found in this sample. The V gene is TRBV11-3, the J gene TRBJ2-7; D is undetermined. This CDR3 spans 13 amino acids. The ends were cut back, 1 base at V and 1 base at J, with 5 bases in the middle. The germline gives CDR1 SGHNT, CDR2 YENEEA. CDR3 protein: CASSLGGSYEQYF. Here the CDR3 DNA reads TGTGCCAGCAGCTTAGGGGGATCCTACGAGCAGTACTTC.

This clone was observed a single time. The chain joins TRBV2 to TRBJ1-4; D remains unclear. The CDR3 has 15 residues. Germline V lookup: CDR1 SNHLY, CDR2 FYNNEI. Trimming shortened V by 5 bases and J by 0 bases, and 10 bases separated the two germline ends. The CDR3 region is CASSFWSSTNEKLFF. The CDR3 DNA follows: TGTGCCAGCAGTTTTTGGAGTTCAACTAATGAAAAACTGTTTTTT.

This chain links TRBV25-1 with TRBJ1-5; tentatively, D is TRBD1 (5 bases). Trimming stripped 8 bases from V and 3 bases from J, with 14 bases between. CDR3 size: 14 residues. Germline CDR1 MGHDK, CDR2 SYGVNS. CDR3 coding DNA: TGTGCCAGCGGGGATTATGGGGCCAATCAGCCCCAGCATTTT. It is translated as CASGDYGANQPQHF.

The chain employs TRBV12-5 and TRBJ1-1, with D possibly being TRBD1 (5 bases). The CDR3 covers 14 residues. Germline V gives CDR1 LGHNT, CDR2 FRNRAP. V lost 1 base and J lost 3, with 9 bases in between. CDR3 bases: TGTGCTAGTGGTTTGGACAGGACCGACACTGAAGCTTTCTTT. The encoded protein is CASGLDRTDTEAFF.

The chain links TRBV4-1 to TRBJ2-7; a weak D match, TRBD1 (7 bases). Germline V gene lookup returns CDR1 MGHRA and CDR2 YSYEKL. Trimming removed 6 bases from V and 7 bases from J, with 22 bases in between. The CDR3 loop spans 15 amino acids. DNA of the CDR3: TGCGCCAGCAGGAGATCCGGGACACCAGGGGGGGAGCAGTACTTC. Protein product: CASRRSGTPGGEQYF.

The chain uses TRBV4-2 and TRBJ2-1, with a tentative D call TRBD2 (5 bases). Trimming took 0 bases from V and 8 from J, leaving 14 bases between them. There are 15 residues in the CDR3. Per the germline V gene, CDR1 is LGHNA and CDR2 is YNFKEQ. CDR3 residues: CASSQDPRAGDEQFF. The DNA for the CDR3 is TGTGCCAGCAGCCAAGATCCGCGGGCAGGCGATGAGCAGTTCTTC.

J is TRBJ2-3 and V is TRBV11-2; 10 nucleotides align to TRBD2. The CDR3 runs to 18 residues. V shed 1 base, J shed 1 base, and the junction held 8 bases outside the gene matches. Per the germline V gene, CDR1 is SGHAT and CDR2 is FQNNGV. CDR3 DNA sequence: TGTGCCAGCAGCTTAGGTGCTAGCGGGAGTGTTGGCACAGATACGCAGTATTTT. Protein sequence: CASSLGASGSVGTDTQYF.

The J gene is TRBJ2-7, the V gene TRBV5-1, with 12 bases matching TRBD1. After removal of 4 bases from V and 5 bases from J, the junction contained 7 bases not matched to a gene. The CDR3 is made up of 15 amino acids. CDR1 is SGHRS and CDR2 is YFSETQ in the germline V gene. The CDR3 nucleotides are TGCGCCAGCAGCGAACCGGGACAGGGGGCCAACGAGCAGTACTTC. Residues: CASSEPGQGANEQYF.

The CDR3 bases are TGTGCCAGCAGTGGGATTAGGGGACAGGAGAATGGCTACACCTTC. Translation gives CASSGIRGQENGYTF. The chain links TRBV6-1 to TRBJ1-2; 8 bases fit TRBD1. Trimming at V came to 4 bases and at J to 6 bases, leaving 10 bases not matched to a gene. This CDR3 is 15 amino acids long. CDR1 and CDR2 (germline): MNHNS, SASEGT.

The gene calls are TRBV6-6 and TRBJ2-3; 10 bases align to TRBD2. CDR1 MNHNY and CDR2 SVGAGI come from the germline V gene (reference sequence). V gave up 6 bases and J gave up 5 bases; unmatched junction bases: 8. The CDR3 runs 15 residues. The CDR3 is CASRFSGGPGDTQYF. The CDR3 DNA reads TGTGCCAGCAGGTTTAGCGGGGGGCCCGGAGATACGCAGTATTTT.

The rearrangement uses TRBV5-1 and TRBJ2-5; D unresolved. The V end was cut by 6 bases, the J end by 5 bases, with 11 bases between. The CDR3 sequence is 12 residues long. The germline CDR1 and CDR2 sequences are SGHRS and YFSETQ. CDR3 sequence (DNA): TGCGCCAGCACGGACCCTGGGGAGACCCAGTACTTC. Its translation is CASTDPGETQYF.

In this sample, this clone turned up once. V is TRBV28 and J is TRBJ2-7; a weak D match, TRBD1 (5 bases). From germline, CDR1 is MDHEN and CDR2 SYDVKM. Trimming took off 2 bases at V and 5 bases at J, with 7 bases between the two ends. The CDR3 is 12 amino acids. The CDR3 spells CASSLGRDEQYF. The CDR3 DNA is TGTGCCAGCAGTTTAGGCAGGGACGAGCAGTACTTC.

V and J are TRBV30 and TRBJ2-4; 9 bases are a match to TRBD2. V lost 0 bases and J lost 2; bases outside the gene matches: 2. Germline CDR1 is GTSNPN and CDR2 is SVGIG (reference sequence). CDR3 length: 15 residues. This CDR3 is CAWSVLAGSKNIQYF. In DNA, the CDR3 is TGTGCCTGGAGTGTGCTAGCGGGATCCAAAAACATTCAGTACTTC.

This chain links TRBV6-5 with TRBJ2-5; D may be TRBD1 (7 bases). The CDR3 consists of 16 residues. V lost 0 bases, J lost 4 bases, and 15 bases lay in between. Germline-derived CDR1 and CDR2 are MNHEY and SVGAGI. In DNA, the CDR3 is TGTGCCAGCAGTTACTCCCAGGGCCAGGGGGGAGAGACCCAGTACTTC. Translating it yields CASSYSQGQGGETQYF.

The table lists this clone with a count of one. The CDR3: CASSQDRGPKKLFF. In DNA form, the CDR3 reads TGTGCCAGCAGCCAGGACAGAGGTCCCAAAAAACTGTTTTTT. V is TRBV11-2 and J is TRBJ1-4; weak D call: TRBD1 (6 bases). V shed 5 bases and J shed 9 bases, with 16 bases lying between them. The germline gives CDR1 SGHAT, CDR2 FQNNGV. This CDR3 contains 14 residues.

CDR3 region: CASSLADPRAAQYF. The CDR3 bases are TGTGCCAGCAGCTTAGCTGACCCCCGGGCGGCCCAGTACTTC. The chain is built from TRBV7-9 and TRBJ2-5; D is unclear. Germline lookup yields CDR1 SEHNR and CDR2 FQNEAQ (reference sequence). V was clipped by 0 bases and J by 9 bases, with 14 bases between them. The CDR3 extends over 14 amino acids.

In this sample, this clone turned up once. The chain combines TRBV27 with TRBJ2-1, with 8 bases that match TRBD2. The V and J ends lost 6 bases and 7 bases, in that order; junction bases with no gene match: 17. This CDR3 comprises 17 residues. CDR1 is MNHEY, CDR2 SMNVEV, per germline (reference sequence). The DNA for the CDR3 is TGTGCCAGCAGCCACTCGGCGTCCGGGACTAGAGAAAATGAGCAGTTCTTC. Protein: CASSHSASGTRENEQFF.

This chain connects TRBV28 to TRBJ2-5; 8 nucleotides align to TRBD1. Germline values: CDR1 MDHEN, CDR2 SYDVKM. CDR3 length equals 13 residues. V lost 7 bases to trimming and J lost 4 bases; unmatched junction nucleotides: 5. As DNA, the CDR3 is TGTGCCAGCATTGGACAGGGTAGAGAGACCCAGTACTTC. It translates to CASIGQGRETQYF.

The chain employs TRBV10-3 and TRBJ2-3; 9 bases are shared with TRBD1. V shed 5 bases, J shed 0 bases, and the junction held 3 bases outside the gene matches. Germline assignment: CDR1 ENHRY and CDR2 SYGVKD. The CDR3 runs 15 residues. Written as DNA, the CDR3 is TGTGCCATCAGTAGGGACAGGGCGAGCACAGATACGCAGTATTTT. Translated, it gives CAISRDRASTDTQYF.

V gene TRBV28 combines with J gene TRBJ2-1; 10 positions match TRBD2. Germline-derived CDR1 and CDR2 are MDHEN and SYDVKM. The CDR3 length is 15 residues. Trimming removed 4 bases from V and 8 bases from J; junction bases left unmatched: 8. Here the CDR3 reads CASSSPAGGEHEQFF. DNA for the CDR3: TGTGCCAGCAGTTCCCCAGCGGGAGGGGAGCATGAGCAGTTCTTC. The full variable domain, with the rest looked up from reference TRBV28 and TRBJ2-1, is DVKVTQSSRYLVKRTGEKVFLECVQDMDHENMFWYRQDPGLGLRLIYFSYDVKMKEKGDIPEGYSVSREKKERFSLILESASTNQTSMYLCASSSPAGGEHEQFFGPGTRLTVL.